The 25 T cell receptor beta chains reported below all come from one sample, sequenced in a study of persistence of HIV-infected CD4 T cells. Their antigens are not known. Overlapping HIV-1 Gag 15-mer peptides at around 0.91 ug per peptide per mL were used. Memory cells lacking CD40L and CD69 with high CD45RO were sorted. The immunoSEQ assay was version 4, run in survey mode. Measured with immunoSEQ multiplex PCR; TCRdb has only the in-frame clones, and not every one. The sample includes around 39,000 clones, about 81% of them seen just once. Sample: cultured CD4+ T cells from PBMCs, taken from a patient who received antiretroviral therapy. Receptors were obtained from an adult with HIV. The donor label of this sample is uncertain.

The rearrangement uses TRBV5-6 and TRBJ1-5; D is uncertain. The CDR3 has 14 amino acids. Germline CDR1 SGHDT, CDR2 YYEEEE. Trimming removed 4 bases from V and 2 bases from J, with 10 bases in between. The CDR3 nucleotides are TGTGCCAGCAGCCTGAATACGGGCAATCAGCCCCAGCATTTT. It is translated as CASSLNTGNQPQHF.

V and J are TRBV2 and TRBJ2-7, with TRBD1 as a possible D gene (6 bases). The CDR3 has 12 amino acids. Between the trimmed V and J ends, which lost 6 bases and 4 bases, there was a span of 10 bases. Looked up from germline, CDR1 is SNHLY and CDR2 is FYNNEI. For the CDR3, the DNA is TGTGCCAGCAGCAGGGGTGGTTACGAGCAGTACGTC. Protein product: CASSRGGYEQYV.

The chain employs TRBV2 and TRBJ1-2; a weak D match, TRBD1 (6 bases). Germline V lookup: CDR1 SNHLY, CDR2 FYNNEI. This CDR3 contains 16 residues. Trimming left V 3 bases short and J 4 bases short, with 18 bases between. The chain's CDR3 is CASSDQRGPASYGYTF. The CDR3 DNA reads as TGTGCCAGCAGTGATCAGCGGGGGCCGGCTAGCTATGGCTACACCTTC.

The chain recombines TRBV18 with TRBJ2-7; D possibly matches TRBD1 or TRBD2 (6 bases each). The CDR3 sequence is 15 residues long. CDR1 is KGHSH and CDR2 is LQKENI in the germline V gene. V was shortened by 2 bases and J by 2 bases, with 13 bases between the two germline ends. The CDR3 DNA sequence: TGTGCCAGCTCACCATCGGGGGCAACCGCCTACGAGCAGTACGTC. It specifies CASSPSGATAYEQYV.

This clone is a singleton in its sample. V gene TRBV7-9 combines with J gene TRBJ2-3, with a weak D call TRBD2 (5 bases). V lost 11 bases and J lost 6, with 12 bases in between. CDR3 length: 11 amino acids. Germline V gene data show CDR1 as SEHNR and CDR2 as FQNEAQ (reference sequence). CDR3 nucleotide sequence: TGTGCCTCCTCTCAGCGGGATACGCAGTATTTT. As protein: CASSQRDTQYF.

The J gene is TRBJ1-1, the V gene TRBV5-1, with TRBD1 as a possible D gene (5 bases). Germline values: CDR1 SGHRS, CDR2 YFSETQ. Deletions cut 5 bases from V and 1 base from J, with 9 bases between. The CDR3 has 13 residues. CDR3: CASRSTGNTEAFF. For the CDR3, the DNA is TGCGCCAGCAGGTCTACAGGGAACACTGAAGCTTTCTTT.

The chain combines TRBV6-5 with TRBJ1-4; D ambiguous. V lost 6 bases and J 5 bases, leaving 16 bases between the germline ends. The CDR3 totals 15 residues. Looked up from germline, CDR1 is MNHEY and CDR2 is SVGAGI. The CDR3 protein is CASRNGRGLNEKLFF. The CDR3 bases are TGTGCCAGCAGAAACGGGCGGGGTTTAAATGAAAAACTGTTTTTT.

V gene TRBV7-8 combines with J gene TRBJ2-2; D gene ambiguous. The CDR3 sequence is 11 residues long. The V gene's germline CDR1 is SGHVS and CDR2 FQNEAQ. V was pared by 7 bases and J by 3 bases, with 3 bases between. The CDR3 sequence: CASTHTGELFF. DNA of the CDR3: TGTGCCAGCACCCACACCGGGGAGCTGTTTTTT.

The chain is built from TRBV10-1 and TRBJ2-2, with D unclear. The CDR3 is 14 amino acids. Germline V CDR1 and CDR2: WNHNN, SYGVQD (reference sequence). Between the trimmed V and J ends, which lost 5 bases and 2 bases, there was a span of 9 bases. CDR3 DNA: TGCGCCAGCAGTTTCTCCATAAACACCGGGGAGCTGTTTTTT. This gives the protein CASSFSINTGELFF.

This clone has a handful of counts. The V and J genes are TRBV9 and TRBJ2-1; D call uncertain. The germline CDR1 and CDR2 sequences are SGDLS and YYNGEE. Trimming took 5 bases from V and 7 from J, leaving 16 bases between them. The CDR3 consists of 14 residues. The CDR3 DNA follows: TGTGCCAGCAGTTTCCAGGATTTAGGTAATGAGCAGTTCTTC. This codes for CASSFQDLGNEQFF. Using reference TRBV9 and TRBJ2-1 for the parts outside the CDR3, the full variable domain is DSGVTQTPKHLITATGQRVTLRCSPRSGDLSVYWYQQSLDQGLQFLIQYYNGEERAKGNILERFSAQQFPDLHSELNLSSLELGDSALYFCASSFQDLGNEQFFGPGTRLTVL.

The chain carries TRBV28 and TRBJ1-2; TRBD1 matches 8 bases. This CDR3 has 16 amino acids. Trimming at V came to 7 bases and at J to 4 bases, leaving 14 bases not matched to a gene. The V gene's germline CDR1 is MDHEN and CDR2 SYDVKM. For the CDR3, the DNA is TGTGCCAGCACTTTCGGGGGTACAGGGGGGATCTATGGCTACACCTTC. Residues: CASTFGGTGGIYGYTF.

Remarks on this clone: One junction end disagrees with the germline gene, perhaps due to a read error. The chain recombines TRBV2 with TRBJ1-2, with unresolved D. The V gene's germline CDR1 is SNHLY and CDR2 FYNNEI. The CDR3 has 15 residues. CDR3 region: CASREEWVANYGYTF. CDR3 sequence (DNA): TGTGCCAGCAGGGAAGAGTGGGTAGCTAACTATGGCTACACCTTC.

The V gene is TRBV9, the J gene TRBJ1-2, with 7 bases matching TRBD1. V shed 0 bases and J 4 bases; nucleotides not matched to a gene: 6. The CDR3 loop spans 15 amino acids. Germline V gene lookup returns CDR1 SGDLS and CDR2 YYNGEE. CDR3 nucleotide sequence: TGTGCCAGCAGCGTAGAGTCCGGGACAGTCTATGGCTACACCTTC. Its protein product is CASSVESGTVYGYTF.

This clone was seen only once. The rearrangement links TRBV2 to TRBJ2-5, with D possibly being TRBD1 (5 bases). Germline lookup yields CDR1 SNHLY and CDR2 FYNNEI. Between the trimmed V and J ends, which lost 4 bases and 1 base, there was a span of 13 bases. The CDR3 runs 15 residues. CDR3 sequence: CASSGYTGPQETQYF. CDR3 bases: TGTGCCAGCAGTGGATATACAGGTCCCCAAGAGACCCAGTACTTC.

The chain joins TRBV7-9 to TRBJ2-3; TRBD2 agrees at 7 bases. CDR1 and CDR2 (germline): SEHNR, FQNEAQ (reference sequence). The V segment lost 4 bases and the J segment 3 bases; nucleotides outside the gene matches: 7. The CDR3 is made up of 15 amino acids. CDR3 in DNA: TGTGCCAGCAGCTGGAGGGGACTACCAACAGATACGCAGTATTTT. Translation gives CASSWRGLPTDTQYF.

For this clone: Within the sample, other DNA sequences also encode this same CDR3. The chain joins TRBV7-2 to TRBJ1-1; D is unresolved. Between the trimmed V and J ends, which lost 5 bases and 4 bases, there was a span of 14 bases. The CDR3 is 14 amino acids. Germline assignment: CDR1 SGHTA and CDR2 FQGNSA. The CDR3 DNA sequence: TGTGCCAGCAGCCCCGCCGGGGTGGGCACTGAAGCTTTCTTT. As protein: CASSPAGVGTEAFF.

This chain uses TRBV2 with TRBJ2-2; TRBD2 matches at 7 bases. The CDR3 is 13 residues long. The germline gives CDR1 SNHLY, CDR2 FYNNEI. CDR3 loop: CAGRATNTGELFF. The CDR3 DNA reads TGTGCGGGGAGGGCCACGAACACCGGGGAGCTGTTTTTT.

The chain uses TRBV14 and TRBJ2-3, with unresolved D. The CDR3 is 13 residues long. With 0 bases removed from V and 4 bases from J, the gap between germline ends came to 5 bases. CDR1 SGHDN and CDR2 FVKESK come from the germline V gene. The CDR3 coding sequence is TGTGCCAGCAGCCAAGATTTGGCAGATACGCAGTATTTT. It yields the protein CASSQDLADTQYF.

This sequence joins TRBV6-5 and TRBJ1-2; D might be TRBD1 (6 bases). CDR3 size: 13 residues. In germline, CDR1 is MNHEY, CDR2 SVGAGI. V gave up 6 bases and J gave up 5 bases, with 13 bases separating them. The CDR3 DNA follows: TGTGCCAGCAGGTTCTCAGGGGATTATGGCTACACCTTC. It specifies CASRFSGDYGYTF.

The chain links TRBV5-1 to TRBJ2-5; D is unresolved. The V and J ends lost 0 bases and 3 bases respectively, with 9 bases between them. Germline CDR1 is SGHRS and CDR2 is YFSETQ. The CDR3 covers 14 residues. The CDR3 bases are TGCGCCAGCAGCTTGGCCGGTCAGAAAGAGACCCAGTACTTC. Its protein is CASSLAGQKETQYF.

This chain joins TRBV10-2 and TRBJ1-5, with D unresolved. V lost 4 bases, J lost 3 bases, and 7 bases lay in between. Germline V gene lookup returns CDR1 WSHSY and CDR2 SAAADI. The CDR3 extends over 13 amino acids. The CDR3 loop is CASSGTANQPQHF. The CDR3 nucleotides read TGCGCCAGCAGTGGCACAGCCAATCAGCCCCAGCATTTT.

The chain couples TRBV6-5 to TRBJ1-2, with 9 bases lining up with TRBD1. The germline CDR1 and CDR2 sequences are MNHEY and SVGAGI. The CDR3 is 13 amino acids. The V and J ends lost 7 bases and 4 bases, in that order; junction bases with no gene match: 4. The CDR3 loop reads CASTLGQGYGYTF. The CDR3, as DNA: TGTGCCAGCACCCTGGGACAGGGCTATGGCTACACCTTC.

The chain joins TRBV7-3 to TRBJ2-1, with D hard to call. The CDR3 sequence is 14 residues long. The ends were cut back, 4 bases at V and 6 bases at J, with 13 bases in the middle. The germline V gene has CDR1 SGHTA and CDR2 FQGTGA. The CDR3 coding sequence is TGTGCCAGCAGCTCCGCAGGCCCAGGCAATGAGCAGTTCTTC. Its translation: CASSSAGPGNEQFF.

The chain combines TRBV10-2 with TRBJ1-1; D is perhaps TRBD1 (5 bases). Looked up from germline, CDR1 is WSHSY and CDR2 is SAAADI. The CDR3 has 13 amino acids. The V end lost 4 bases, the J end lost 3 bases, and 9 bases lay between the germline ends. As DNA, the CDR3 is TGCGCCAGCAGTGTGGGGGTCCACACTGAAGCTTTCTTT. Its translation: CASSVGVHTEAFF.

This chain joins TRBV6-5 and TRBJ2-7; 9 bases map to TRBD2. Trimming at V came to 6 bases and at J to 1 base, leaving 7 bases not matched to a gene. Per the germline V gene, CDR1 is MNHEY and CDR2 is SVGAGI. The CDR3 runs to 15 residues. The CDR3 spells CASRSEAGGSYEQYV. CDR3 coding DNA: TGTGCCAGCAGAAGTGAAGCGGGGGGTTCCTACGAGCAGTACGTC.